The 10 T cell receptor beta chains listed next were all sequenced from one sample in a study of cytomegalovirus exposure and HLA in healthy donors (dated by TCRdb to about 2017). Libraries came from the immunoSEQ multiplex PCR assay. For the multiplex PCR, a mixture combining 60 forward primers for TCR Vbeta segments and 13 reverse primers for TCR Jbeta segments was used. This is the immuneACCESS table as TCRdb keeps it, with only in-frame sequences that have V and J called. A part of the clones is gone; compared with another copy, unresolved V genes explain less than half, and the rest is unexplained. This sample gives around 100,000 clones in total; roughly 88% of them show up just once. The ten largest clones add up to roughly 1.2% of the sample. The specimen was PBMCs. These receptors were taken from a woman aged 18-30 years in good health and CMV-seronegative.

J is TRBJ2-1 and V is TRBV28; TRBD1 matches at 9 bases. This CDR3 is 18 amino acids long. Germline CDR1 reads MDHEN; CDR2 reads SYDVKM. The trim removed 6 bases at V and 2 bases at J, leaving 14 bases unmatched. The CDR3, as DNA: TGTGCCAGCAGCCGAATAAGTCCACAGGGGGCTACCTACAATGAGCAGTTCTTC. Translated: CASSRISPQGATYNEQFF.

The V gene is TRBV5-1, the J gene TRBJ2-1, with 8 bases that match TRBD2. This CDR3 is 15 amino acids long. The junction had 7 bases not matched to a gene; V was cut back by 4 bases and J by 4 bases. Germline V gives CDR1 SGHRS, CDR2 YFSETQ. The CDR3 nucleotides are TGCGCCAGCAGCGCCGGGGGGGTCCTTTACAATGAGCAGTTCTTC. The encoded protein is CASSAGGVLYNEQFF.

This clone was recorded a few times. The CDR3 sequence is CASSSPGLADNEQFF. CDR3 bases: TGTGCCAGCAGTTCCCCGGGACTAGCGGACAATGAGCAGTTCTTC. The genes are TRBV28 and TRBJ2-1; 11 bases align to TRBD2. This CDR3 has 15 residues. Germline CDR1 and CDR2: MDHEN and SYDVKM. V dropped 4 bases and J dropped 5; count of bases not matched to a gene: 4. The complete variable domain, with remaining parts taken from reference TRBV28 and TRBJ2-1, reads DVKVTQSSRYLVKRTGEKVFLECVQDMDHENMFWYRQDPGLGLRLIYFSYDVKMKEKGDIPEGYSVSREKKERFSLILESASTNQTSMYLCASSSPGLADNEQFFGPGTRLTVL.

The V gene is TRBV7-3, the J gene TRBJ2-2; 8 nucleotides line up with TRBD1. V was pared by 2 bases and J by 0 bases, with 8 bases of the junction left unmatched. The CDR3 is 18 amino acids. Per the germline V gene, CDR1 is SGHTA and CDR2 is FQGTGA. The CDR3 DNA follows: TGTGCCAGCAGCTTACGCGCCCCGGACAGGGCGAACACCGGGGAGCTGTTTTTT. It yields the protein CASSLRAPDRANTGELFF.

The chain recombines TRBV13 with TRBJ2-7; 10 bases align to TRBD2. The trim removed 5 bases at V and 5 bases at J, leaving 6 bases unmatched. There are 14 residues in the CDR3. The germline V gene has CDR1 PRHDT and CDR2 FYEKMQ (reference sequence). CDR3 sequence (DNA): TGTGCCAGCAGCCCTAGCGGGAGTCCCCACGAGCAGTACTTC. This translates into CASSPSGSPHEQYF.

The chain couples TRBV6-6 to TRBJ2-3, with a weak D call TRBD1 (7 bases). Per germline, CDR1 MNHNY and CDR2 SVGAGI (reference sequence). Trimming left V 5 bases short and J 2 bases short, with 14 bases between. The CDR3 consists of 15 residues. CDR3 DNA sequence: TGTGCCAGCAGTCCCCGGGGGACAGTCACAGATACGCAGTATTTT. Amino acid sequence: CASSPRGTVTDTQYF.

The rearrangement uses TRBV7-9 and TRBJ1-4; tentatively, D is TRBD1 (5 bases). Germline V gene lookup returns CDR1 SEHNR and CDR2 FQNEAQ (reference sequence). V was clipped by 6 bases and J by 5 bases, with 16 bases between them. The CDR3 sequence is 15 residues long. CDR3 protein: CASSSTGGKNEKLFF. CDR3 nucleotides: TGTGCCAGCAGTTCTACGGGGGGGAAGAATGAAAAACTGTTTTTT.

The chain is built from TRBV27 and TRBJ2-3; 11 bases line up with TRBD2. CDR3 length equals 20 residues. V shed 3 bases and J 1 base; nucleotides not matched to a gene: 15. In germline, CDR1 is MNHEY, CDR2 SMNVEV (reference sequence). CDR3: CASSFLFASGRRGGTDTQYF. The CDR3 DNA sequence: TGTGCCAGCAGTTTTCTGTTTGCTAGCGGGAGGCGGGGGGGCACAGATACGCAGTATTTT.

The chain combines TRBV9 with TRBJ2-1, with D tentatively TRBD1 (6 bases). The V end was cut by 0 bases, the J end by 7 bases, with 14 bases between. This CDR3 comprises 15 residues. The germline V gene has CDR1 SGDLS and CDR2 YYNGEE. CDR3 residues: CASSVAQGAGNEQFF. CDR3 sequence (DNA): TGTGCCAGCAGCGTAGCACAGGGCGCGGGTAATGAGCAGTTCTTC.

J is TRBJ2-5 and V is TRBV6-1, with a possible D match to TRBD1 (5 bases). CDR1 is MNHNS, CDR2 SASEGT, per germline. The V gene lost 5 bases and the J gene lost 7 bases, with 20 bases spanning the gap. The CDR3 contains 15 residues. The CDR3 sequence: CASSLQGGAVGTQYF. As DNA, the CDR3 is TGTGCCAGCAGTCTGCAGGGTGGGGCGGTTGGGACCCAGTACTTC.